This T cell receptor (beta chain) was observed in a study of blood T cell repertoires in COVID-19. The CDR3 has 15 residues. The germline CDR1 and CDR2 sequences are LGHDT and YNNKEL (reference sequence). Germline trimming cut 4 bases from V and 2 bases from J; bases unmatched to any gene: 5. TCRdb's copy holds only in-frame clones and misses some; the assay was immunoSEQ multiplex PCR. Among 100,000 to 150,000 clones listed, roughly three quarters were seen once. Many counts were recorded for this clone. Sequencing was done on a sample of peripheral blood. This chain connects TRBV3-1 (or the pseudogene TRBV3-2) to TRBJ2-3, with 8 bases that match TRBD2. The sequence came from a woman aged 70-85 years with acute or convalescent COVID-19. The CDR3 bases are TGTGCCAGCAGCCTACCGGGGGGGCCCACAGATACGCAGTATTTT. It specifies CASSLPGGPTDTQYF.